This T cell receptor (beta chain) was sequenced during a study of blood T cells in healthy people across ages. Total RNA amounts of at least 5.5 micrograms were extracted per sample. CDR1 is MNHNY, CDR2 SVGAGI, per germline (reference sequence). This CDR3 has 14 residues. The V segment lost 6 bases and the J segment 3 bases; nucleotides outside the gene matches: 6. A second 7 to 11 cycle PCR used barcoded and J-beta primers. Per sample, CDR3-containing paired-end reads numbered at least 3 million. TCRdb reprocessed the 5' RACE reads with MiXCR, giving one entry per CDR3 protein. The repertoire holds about 1 million distinct CDR3 sequences, with about 23% as singletons. This sample also appeared in a second study, on T cells of mothers and their children. As that study records: Each child contributed around 3 million TCR beta CDR3 reads, while each mother contributed over 8 million. Slightly higher overlap, not significant, was seen in related mother-child pairs than in unrelated pairs.

This receptor was obtained from a girl aged 2-10 years in good health. The chain joins TRBV6-6 to TRBJ1-2, with 8 bases that match TRBD1. Sequenced material: blood. The CDR3 reads CASSHDRGDYGYTF. In DNA, the CDR3 is TGTGCCAGCAGCCACGACAGGGGCGACTATGGCTACACCTTC.